These T cell receptor beta chains were read from a single sample in a study of blood T cell repertoires in COVID-19. Measured with immunoSEQ multiplex PCR; TCRdb has only the in-frame clones, and not every one. The sample has tens of thousands of clones, 70% to 90% seen once. The sequenced sample consisted of peripheral blood. The source is a woman aged 60-75 years with acute or convalescent COVID-19. CDR3s include the opening cysteine and the closing phenylalanine or tryptophan. Each record gives: CDR3 DNA, CDR3 protein, clone size, J gene, D gene, V gene. D genes are given only for firm matches. Not all rows give a size; the values are once, few, many and, for expanded clones, a class.

TGTGCCAGCTCACCTCGACAGGTCAGGGGCACCGGGGAGCTGTTTTTT,CASSPRQVRGTGELFF,few,TRBJ2-2,.,TRBV18
TGTGCCAGCAGTTACGGGACAGGGGGCAGAAAGCAGTTCTTC,CASSYGTGGRKQFF,.,TRBJ2-1,TRBD1,TRBV6-5
TGTGCCGGGCAGGACAGGCGGGATCAGCCCCAGCATTTT,CAGQDRRDQPQHF,.,TRBJ1-5,TRBD1,TRBV6-5
TGTGCCAGCAGTTCGACAGGGCATGGAACCCAGTACTTC,CASSSTGHGTQYF,.,TRBJ2-5,TRBD1,TRBV6-5
TGCGCCAGCAGCTTGGAATTTATCAGGGACACTGAAGCTTTCTTT,CASSLEFIRDTEAFF,few,TRBJ1-1,.,TRBV5-1
TGTGCCAGCAGCCAAGATTTCTCCTCGGCTAGAGGGGAGCTGTTTTTT,CASSQDFSSARGELFF,.,TRBJ2-2,.,TRBV4-2
TGCGCCAGCAGCAAGGGACAGGGGCTAGAGACCCAGTACTTC,CASSKGQGLETQYF,once,TRBJ2-5,TRBD1,TRBV5-1
TGTGCCAGCAGCTTCGGGGGGGCTAACTATGGCTACACCTTC,CASSFGGANYGYTF,.,TRBJ1-2,.,TRBV5-8
TGTGCCAGCAGCTCGGGGGGCCCGGCCGGTAATCAGCCCCAGCATTTT,CASSSGGPAGNQPQHF,.,TRBJ1-5,.,TRBV5-4
TGTGCCAGCTCCCCTGGACAGACAGATACGCAGTATTTT,CASSPGQTDTQYF,.,TRBJ2-3,.,TRBV18
TGTGCCACCAGTGATTCCACGGCGGCGGGCCTGCAAGAGACCCAGTACTTC,CATSDSTAAGLQETQYF,.,TRBJ2-5,.,TRBV24-1
TGCGCCAGCAGCATAGACAGGGCCTATGGCTACACCTTC,CASSIDRAYGYTF,.,TRBJ1-2,TRBD1,TRBV5-1
TGTGCCACCAGTGATTCTAACGCTGGGGCCAACGTCCTGACTTTC,CATSDSNAGANVLTF,.,TRBJ2-6,.,TRBV24-1
TGTGCTAGTGACCTTACAGGAAAAAAGAATCAGCCCCAGCATTTT,CASDLTGKKNQPQHF,.,TRBJ1-5,.,TRBV12-5
TGTGCCCGCAGGGCCAATGAAAAACTGTTTTTT,CARRANEKLFF,.,TRBJ1-4,.,TRBV30
TGCGCCAGCAGCCAAGCCCCTTTGGGAGGGAATTCACCCCTCCACTTT,CASSQAPLGGNSPLHF,.,TRBJ1-6,.,TRBV4-3
TGTGCCAGCACCTCGCCGGACACGAACACTGAAGCTTTCTTT,CASTSPDTNTEAFF,.,TRBJ1-1,.,TRBV7-8
TGTGCCATCAGTGAAGGGGGCGTGTCGACTCGAGCTAACTATGGCTACACCTTC,CAISEGGVSTRANYGYTF,.,TRBJ1-2,TRBD1,TRBV10-3
TGTGCTAGTGGTTTGGTCCTAAGACAGGGGGCGGTGGAAAAACTGTTTTTT,CASGLVLRQGAVEKLFF,.,TRBJ1-4,TRBD1,TRBV12-5
TGTGCCAGCACCCTCTCGGACAGGAACACCGGGGAGCTGTTTTTT,CASTLSDRNTGELFF,.,TRBJ2-2,.,TRBV6-6
TGTGCCAGCAGCTTGATTTTCATCGCAGATGGCTACACCTTC,CASSLIFIADGYTF,.,TRBJ1-2,.,TRBV5-8
TGTGCCAGCAGCTTAGGCTTAGGGGCCTACGAGCAGTACTTC,CASSLGLGAYEQYF,many,TRBJ2-7,.,TRBV11-2
TGTGCCAGCAGCGCTGGACAGGGCCGCACAGATACGCAGTATTTT,CASSAGQGRTDTQYF,.,TRBJ2-3,TRBD1,TRBV5-6
TGTGCCAGCAACCACAGGAACCCGAACACTGAAGCTTTCTTT,CASNHRNPNTEAFF,.,TRBJ1-1,.,TRBV2
TGCAGCGTTGGGGAGGGTTTCCTTGGTATCTATGGCTACACCTTC,CSVGEGFLGIYGYTF,.,TRBJ1-2,.,TRBV29-1
TGTGCCAGCAGCCAAGATCTTGGGACCGGAGGGGAGCAGTACTTC,CASSQDLGTGGEQYF,.,TRBJ2-7,.,TRBV3-1/TRBV3-2
TGTGCCAGCTCACCATATCATCAGGGCTCCTCTGGAAACACCATATATTTT,CASSPYHQGSSGNTIYF,.,TRBJ1-3,.,TRBV18